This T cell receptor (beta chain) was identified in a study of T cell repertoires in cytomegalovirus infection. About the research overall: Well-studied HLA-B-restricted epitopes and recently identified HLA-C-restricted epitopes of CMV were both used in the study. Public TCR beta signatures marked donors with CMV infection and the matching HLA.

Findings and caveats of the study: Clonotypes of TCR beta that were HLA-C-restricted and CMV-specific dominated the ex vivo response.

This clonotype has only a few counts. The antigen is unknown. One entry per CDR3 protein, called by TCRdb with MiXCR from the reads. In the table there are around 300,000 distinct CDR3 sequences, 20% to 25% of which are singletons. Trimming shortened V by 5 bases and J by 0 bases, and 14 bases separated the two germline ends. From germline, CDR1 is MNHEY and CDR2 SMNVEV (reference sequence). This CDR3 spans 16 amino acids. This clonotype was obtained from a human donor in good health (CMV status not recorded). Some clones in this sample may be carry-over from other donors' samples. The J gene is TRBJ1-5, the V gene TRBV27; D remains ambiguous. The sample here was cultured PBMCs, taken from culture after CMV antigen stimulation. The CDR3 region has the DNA TGTGCCAGCAGTGCATCGGGTCAAGGTAGCAATCAGCCCCAGCATTTT. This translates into CASSASGQGSNQPQHF.